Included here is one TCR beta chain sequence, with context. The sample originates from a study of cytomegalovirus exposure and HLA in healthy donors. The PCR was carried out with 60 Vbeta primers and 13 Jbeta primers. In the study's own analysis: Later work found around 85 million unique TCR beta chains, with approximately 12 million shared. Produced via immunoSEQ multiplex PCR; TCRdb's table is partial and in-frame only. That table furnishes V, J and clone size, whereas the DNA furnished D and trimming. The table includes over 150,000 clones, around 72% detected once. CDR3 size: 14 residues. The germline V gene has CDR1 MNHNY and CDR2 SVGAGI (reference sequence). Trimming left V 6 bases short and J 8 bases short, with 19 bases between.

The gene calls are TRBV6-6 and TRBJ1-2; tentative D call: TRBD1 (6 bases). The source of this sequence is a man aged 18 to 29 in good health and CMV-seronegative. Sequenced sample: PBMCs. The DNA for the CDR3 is TGTGCCAGCAGCATTGCGGCGGGGGCGGGGGGCTACACCTTC. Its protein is CASSIAAGAGGYTF.